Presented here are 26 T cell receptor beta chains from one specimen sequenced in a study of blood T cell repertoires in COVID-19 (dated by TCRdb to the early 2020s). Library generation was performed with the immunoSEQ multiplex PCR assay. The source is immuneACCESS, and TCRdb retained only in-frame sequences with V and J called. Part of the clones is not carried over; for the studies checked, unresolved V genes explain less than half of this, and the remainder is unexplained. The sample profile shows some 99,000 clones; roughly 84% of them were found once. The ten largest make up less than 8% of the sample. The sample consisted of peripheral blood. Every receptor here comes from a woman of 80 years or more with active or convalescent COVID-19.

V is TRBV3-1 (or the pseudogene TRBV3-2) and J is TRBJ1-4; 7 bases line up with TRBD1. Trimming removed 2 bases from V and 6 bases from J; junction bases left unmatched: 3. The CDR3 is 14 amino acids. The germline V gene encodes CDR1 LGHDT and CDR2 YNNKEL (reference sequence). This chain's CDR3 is CASSQNTGDEKLFF. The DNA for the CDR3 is TGTGCCAGCAGCCAAAATACAGGGGATGAAAAACTGTTTTTT.

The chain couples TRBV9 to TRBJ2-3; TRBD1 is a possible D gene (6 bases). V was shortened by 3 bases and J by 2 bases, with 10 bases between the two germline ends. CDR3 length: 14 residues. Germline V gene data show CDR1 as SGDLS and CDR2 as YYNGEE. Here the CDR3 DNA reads TGTGCCAGCAGCGCTAGGACAGCCACAGATACGCAGTATTTT. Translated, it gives CASSARTATDTQYF. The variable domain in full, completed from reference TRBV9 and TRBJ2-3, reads DSGVTQTPKHLITATGQRVTLRCSPRSGDLSVYWYQQSLDQGLQFLIQYYNGEERAKGNILERFSAQQFPDLHSELNLSSLELGDSALYFCASSARTATDTQYFGPGTRLTVL.

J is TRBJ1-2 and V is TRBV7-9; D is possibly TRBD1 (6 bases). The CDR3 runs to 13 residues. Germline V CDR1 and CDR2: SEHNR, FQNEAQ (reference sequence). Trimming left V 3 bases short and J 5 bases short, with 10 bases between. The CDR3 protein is CASSLAGEYGYTF. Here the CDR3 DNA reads TGTGCCAGCAGCTTGGCAGGGGAGTATGGCTACACCTTC.

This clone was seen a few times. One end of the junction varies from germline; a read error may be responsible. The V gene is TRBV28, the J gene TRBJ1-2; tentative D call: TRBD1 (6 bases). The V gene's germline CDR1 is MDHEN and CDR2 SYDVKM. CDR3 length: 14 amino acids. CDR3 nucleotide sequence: TGTGCCAGCAGCTTATCAGGGGCGCTTGATGGCTACACCTTC. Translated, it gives CASSLSGALDGYTF.

The CDR3 DNA is TGTGCCAGCAGTTTGGTAGCAGGGGGTCTATTTGCCACCTTC. It translates to CASSLVAGGLFATF. The chain couples TRBV28 to TRBJ1-2, with 7 bases aligning to TRBD1. V was pared by 3 bases and J by 13 bases, with 14 bases of the junction left unmatched. Germline-derived CDR1 and CDR2 are MDHEN and SYDVKM. There are 14 residues in the CDR3.

The CDR3 protein is CASSSPGTGFIYEQYF. CDR3 DNA sequence: TGTGCCAGCAGTTCTCCCGGGACAGGGTTTATCTACGAGCAGTACTTC. The chain employs TRBV5-6 and TRBJ2-7; 9 bases map to TRBD1. From germline, CDR1 is SGHDT and CDR2 YYEEEE. This CDR3 is 16 amino acids long. Trimming at V came to 5 bases and at J to 3 bases, leaving 12 bases not matched to a gene.

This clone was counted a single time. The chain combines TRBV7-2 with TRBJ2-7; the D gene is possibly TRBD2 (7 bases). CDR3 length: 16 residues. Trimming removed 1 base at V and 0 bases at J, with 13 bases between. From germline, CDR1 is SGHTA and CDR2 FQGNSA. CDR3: CASSLVGRGGSYEQYF. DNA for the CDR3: TGTGCCAGCAGCTTAGTGGGTAGGGGGGGCTCCTACGAGCAGTACTTC.

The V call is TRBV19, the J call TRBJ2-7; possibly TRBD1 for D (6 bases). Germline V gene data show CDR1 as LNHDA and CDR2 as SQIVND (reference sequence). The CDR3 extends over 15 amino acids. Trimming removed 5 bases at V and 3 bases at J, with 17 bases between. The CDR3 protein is CASSYGTRGLYEQYF. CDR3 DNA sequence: TGTGCCAGTAGTTACGGGACACGTGGCCTCTACGAGCAGTACTTC.

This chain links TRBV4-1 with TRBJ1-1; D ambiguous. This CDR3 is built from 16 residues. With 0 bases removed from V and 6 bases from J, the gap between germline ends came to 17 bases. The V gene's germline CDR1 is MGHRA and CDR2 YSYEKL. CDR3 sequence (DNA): TGCGCCAGCAGCCAAGATATAAGGTTCGGAGGATCTGAAGCTTTCTTT. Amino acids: CASSQDIRFGGSEAFF.

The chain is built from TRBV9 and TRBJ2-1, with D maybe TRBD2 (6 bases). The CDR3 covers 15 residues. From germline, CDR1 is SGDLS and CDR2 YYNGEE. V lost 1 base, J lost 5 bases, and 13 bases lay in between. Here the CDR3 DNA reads TGTGCCAGCAGCGTAAGCCTAGCGAGGAACAATGAGCAGTTCTTC. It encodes CASSVSLARNNEQFF.

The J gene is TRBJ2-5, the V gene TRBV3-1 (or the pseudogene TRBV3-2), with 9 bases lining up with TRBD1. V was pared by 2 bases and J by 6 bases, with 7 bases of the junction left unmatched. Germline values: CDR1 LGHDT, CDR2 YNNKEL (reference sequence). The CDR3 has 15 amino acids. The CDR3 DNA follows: TGTGCCAGCAGCCAAACCGAGACAGGGGGAAAGACCCAGTACTTC. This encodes CASSQTETGGKTQYF.

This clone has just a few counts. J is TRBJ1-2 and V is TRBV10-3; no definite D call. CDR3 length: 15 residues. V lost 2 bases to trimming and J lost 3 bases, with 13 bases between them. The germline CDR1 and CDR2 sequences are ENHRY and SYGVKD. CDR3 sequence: CAISELGDTYYGYTF. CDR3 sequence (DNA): TGTGCCATCAGTGAGCTGGGAGACACGTACTATGGCTACACCTTC.

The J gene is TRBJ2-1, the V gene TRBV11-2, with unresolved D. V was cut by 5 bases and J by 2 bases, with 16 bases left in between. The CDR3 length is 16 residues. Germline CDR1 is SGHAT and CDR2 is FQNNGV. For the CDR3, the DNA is TGTGCCAGCAGCCGGATGGGCTCTTCAACCTACAATGAGCAGTTCTTC. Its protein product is CASSRMGSSTYNEQFF.

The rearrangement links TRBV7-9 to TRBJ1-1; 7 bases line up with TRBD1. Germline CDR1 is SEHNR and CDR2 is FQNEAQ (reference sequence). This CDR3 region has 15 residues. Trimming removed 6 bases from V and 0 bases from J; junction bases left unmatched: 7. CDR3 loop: CASSPLDRLNTEAFF. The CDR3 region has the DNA TGTGCCAGCAGTCCTCTGGACAGGTTGAACACTGAAGCTTTCTTT.

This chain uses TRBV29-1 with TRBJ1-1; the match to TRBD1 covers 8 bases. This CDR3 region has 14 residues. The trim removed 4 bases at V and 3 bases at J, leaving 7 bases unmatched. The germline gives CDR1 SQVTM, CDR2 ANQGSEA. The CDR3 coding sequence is TGCAGCGTTGGCAGGGGGCGAGGGTACACTGAAGCTTTCTTT. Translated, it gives CSVGRGRGYTEAFF.

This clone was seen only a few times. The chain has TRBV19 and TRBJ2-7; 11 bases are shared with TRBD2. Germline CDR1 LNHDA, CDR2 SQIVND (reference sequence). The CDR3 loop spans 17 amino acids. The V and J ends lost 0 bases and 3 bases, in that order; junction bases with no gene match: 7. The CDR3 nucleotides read TGTGCCAGTAGTATAGAGGCCGGGACTAGCGGCTTCTACGAGCAGTACTTC. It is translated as CASSIEAGTSGFYEQYF.

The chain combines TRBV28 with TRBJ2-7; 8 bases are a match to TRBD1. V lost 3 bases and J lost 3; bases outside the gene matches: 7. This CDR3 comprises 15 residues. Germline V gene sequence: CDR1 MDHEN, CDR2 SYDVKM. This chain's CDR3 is CASSFSGQGFYEQYF. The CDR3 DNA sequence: TGTGCCAGCAGTTTTAGCGGACAGGGTTTCTACGAGCAGTACTTC. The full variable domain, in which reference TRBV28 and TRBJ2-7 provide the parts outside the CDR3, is DVKVTQSSRYLVKRTGEKVFLECVQDMDHENMFWYRQDPGLGLRLIYFSYDVKMKEKGDIPEGYSVSREKKERFSLILESASTNQTSMYLCASSFSGQGFYEQYFGPGTRLTVT.

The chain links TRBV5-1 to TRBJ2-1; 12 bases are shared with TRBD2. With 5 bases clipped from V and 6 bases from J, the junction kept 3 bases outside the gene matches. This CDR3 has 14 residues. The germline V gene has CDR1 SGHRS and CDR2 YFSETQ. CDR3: CASSSLAGGNEQFF. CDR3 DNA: TGCGCCAGCAGTTCACTAGCGGGGGGCAATGAGCAGTTCTTC.

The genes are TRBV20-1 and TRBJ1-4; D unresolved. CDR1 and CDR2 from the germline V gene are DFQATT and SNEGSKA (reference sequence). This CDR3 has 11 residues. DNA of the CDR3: TGCAGCAGCCGGGAATCCGAAAAACTGTTTTTT. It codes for CSSRESEKLFF.

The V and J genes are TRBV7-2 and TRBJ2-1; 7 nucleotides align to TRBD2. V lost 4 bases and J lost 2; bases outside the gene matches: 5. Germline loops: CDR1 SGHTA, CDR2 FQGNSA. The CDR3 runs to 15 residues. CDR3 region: CASSYWAGAYNEQFF. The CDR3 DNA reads TGTGCCAGCAGCTATTGGGCGGGAGCCTACAATGAGCAGTTCTTC.

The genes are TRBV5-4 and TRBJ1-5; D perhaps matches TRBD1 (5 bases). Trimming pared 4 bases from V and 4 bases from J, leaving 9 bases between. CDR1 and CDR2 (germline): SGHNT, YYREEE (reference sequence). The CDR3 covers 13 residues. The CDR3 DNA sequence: TGTGCCAGCAGCCGGGACTGGAATCAGCCCCAGCATTTT. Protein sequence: CASSRDWNQPQHF.

CDR3: CASSAHIPDSSYNSPLHF. The CDR3, as DNA: TGTGCCAGCAGTGCCCATATCCCGGACAGCTCCTATAATTCACCCCTCCACTTT. The V gene is TRBV6-1, the J gene TRBJ1-6, with D maybe TRBD1 (6 bases). Trimming shortened V by 4 bases and J by 0 bases, and 16 bases separated the two germline ends. The V gene's germline CDR1 is MNHNS and CDR2 SASEGT. This CDR3 has 18 residues.

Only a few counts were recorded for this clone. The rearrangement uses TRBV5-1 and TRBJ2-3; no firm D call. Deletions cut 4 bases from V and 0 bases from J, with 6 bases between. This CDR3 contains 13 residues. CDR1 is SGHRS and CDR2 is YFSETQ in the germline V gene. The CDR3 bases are TGCGCCAGCAGCCGCACTAGCACAGATACGCAGTATTTT. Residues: CASSRTSTDTQYF.

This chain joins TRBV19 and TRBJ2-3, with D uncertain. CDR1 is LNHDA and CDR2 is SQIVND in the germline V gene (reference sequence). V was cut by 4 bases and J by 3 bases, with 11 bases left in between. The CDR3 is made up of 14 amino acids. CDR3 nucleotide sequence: TGTGCCAGTAGTAATCCTAAGAAGACAGATACGCAGTATTTT. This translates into CASSNPKKTDTQYF.

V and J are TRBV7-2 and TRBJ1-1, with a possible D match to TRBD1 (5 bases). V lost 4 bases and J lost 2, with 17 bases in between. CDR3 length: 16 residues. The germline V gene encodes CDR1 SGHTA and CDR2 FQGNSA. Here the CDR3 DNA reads TGTGCCAGCAGCTCAAAGACGGGGGTGGGAAACACTGAAGCTTTCTTT. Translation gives CASSSKTGVGNTEAFF. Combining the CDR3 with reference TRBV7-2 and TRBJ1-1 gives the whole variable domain GAGVSQSPSNKVTEKGKDVELRCDPISGHTALYWYRQSLGQGLEFLIYFQGNSAPDKSGLPSDRFSAERTGGSVSTLTIQRTQQEDSAVYLCASSSKTGVGNTEAFFGQGTRLTVV.

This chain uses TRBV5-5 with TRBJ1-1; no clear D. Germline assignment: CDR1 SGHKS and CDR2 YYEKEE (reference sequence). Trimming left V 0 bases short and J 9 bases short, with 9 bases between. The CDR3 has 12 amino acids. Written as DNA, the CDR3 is TGTGCCAGCAGCTTGGTCGGACTCCAAGCTTTCTTT. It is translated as CASSLVGLQAFF. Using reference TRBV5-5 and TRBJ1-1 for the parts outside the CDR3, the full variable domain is DAGVTQSPTHLIKTRGQQVTLRCSPISGHKSVSWYQQVLGQGPQFIFQYYEKEERGRGNFPDRFSARQFPNYSSELNVNALLLGDSALYLCASSLVGLQAFFGQGTRLTVV.